The entry that follows covers one TCR beta chain sequence. Germline assignment: CDR1 MRHNA and CDR2 SNTAGT. With 4 bases clipped from V and 5 bases from J, the junction kept 6 bases outside the gene matches. This CDR3 contains 15 residues. Each subset's genomic DNA was split evenly across several immunoSEQ plates. Unsorted PBMC replicate PCRs drew on roughly 290 ng DNA, representing tens of thousands of T cell genomes. Ten immunoSEQ deep assay plates were used to sequence unsorted PBMC DNA. Assay: immunoSEQ multiplex PCR; the TCRdb copy retains only in-frame clones and omits some. The table shows about half a million clones, with approximately 80% occurring only once. The data stem from a study of shared clonotypes between healthy human individuals. Samples left unsorted employed tens of millions of PBMCs for genomic DNA.

The source of this sequence is a woman between 35 and 50 years old in good health. Some clones in this sample may be carry-over from other donors' samples. Sequencing input: PBMCs. This rearrangement joins TRBV6-4 to TRBJ2-1; 9 bases line up with TRBD1. DNA for the CDR3: TGTGCCAGCAGTGTTGCGACAGGGGGGAACAATGAGCAGTTCTTC. Protein: CASSVATGGNNEQFF.